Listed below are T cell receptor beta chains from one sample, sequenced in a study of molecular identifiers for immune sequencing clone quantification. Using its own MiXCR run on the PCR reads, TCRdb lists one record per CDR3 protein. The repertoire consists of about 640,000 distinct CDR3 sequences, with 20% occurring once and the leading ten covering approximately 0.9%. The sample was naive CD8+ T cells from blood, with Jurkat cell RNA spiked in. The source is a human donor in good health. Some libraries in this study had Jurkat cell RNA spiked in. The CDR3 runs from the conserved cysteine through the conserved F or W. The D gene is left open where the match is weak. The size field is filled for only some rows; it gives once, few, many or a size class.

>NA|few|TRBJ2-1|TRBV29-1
TGCAGCGGTTCGCCTGAGGAGAATGAGCAGTTCTTC
CSGSPEENEQFF
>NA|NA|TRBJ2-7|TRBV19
TGTGCCAGTACCATAGGGACGGGCGGCTCCTACGAGCAGTACTTC
CASTIGTGGSYEQYF
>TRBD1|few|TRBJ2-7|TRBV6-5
TGTGCCAGCAGTTACTCCCGGACAGGGGCCTACGAGCAGTACTTC
CASSYSRTGAYEQYF
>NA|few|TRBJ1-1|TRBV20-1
TGCAGTGCTAGAGCTAGCGCAGGACTCTTGAACACTGAAGCTTTCTTT
CSARASAGLLNTEAFF
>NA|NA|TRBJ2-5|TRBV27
TGTGCCAGCAGTTTAACAGGGTTGAAGACCCAGTACTTC
CASSLTGLKTQYF
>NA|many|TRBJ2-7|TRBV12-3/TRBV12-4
TGTGCCAGCAGTTTAGTGGTTACCTACGAGCAGTACTTC
CASSLVVTYEQYF
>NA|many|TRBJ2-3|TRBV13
TGTGCCAGCAGCACACGACAGGATCTCACAGATACGCAGTATTTT
CASSTRQDLTDTQYF
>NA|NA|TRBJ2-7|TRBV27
TGTGCCAGCAGTTTATCTCTGGCGTCCGACTACGAGCAGTACTTC
CASSLSLASDYEQYF
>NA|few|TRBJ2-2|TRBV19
TGTGCCAGTAGTATAATGGGCGGGACAGGGGAGCTGTTTTTT
CASSIMGGTGELFF
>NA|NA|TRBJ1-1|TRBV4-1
TGCGCCAGCAGCCCAGTTTCAGTTTTGAACACTGAAGCTTTCTTT
CASSPVSVLNTEAFF
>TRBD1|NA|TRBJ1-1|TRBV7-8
TGTGCCAGCAACCCTGCTTTGAGACAGGGGTATACTGAAGCTTTCTTT
CASNPALRQGYTEAFF
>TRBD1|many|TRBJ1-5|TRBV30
TGTGCCTGGAACCCGACAGGGCTTAGCAATCAGCCCCAGCATTTT
CAWNPTGLSNQPQHF
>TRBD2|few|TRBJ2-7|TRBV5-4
TGTGCCAGCAGCGGCAGGACTAGCGGGAGGGGTATAGTTGACGAGCAGTACTTC
CASSGRTSGRGIVDEQYF
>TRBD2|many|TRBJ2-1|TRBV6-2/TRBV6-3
TGTGCAAGCAACGTAGCGGGAGCGAACAATGAGCAGTTCTTC
CASNVAGANNEQFF
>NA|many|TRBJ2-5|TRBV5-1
TGCGCCAGCACCGACTCAGGGTTTCGGGGAGAGACCCAGTACTTC
CASTDSGFRGETQYF
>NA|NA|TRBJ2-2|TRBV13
TGTGCCAGCAGCCTCCGCGCCGGGTACACCGGGGAGCTGTTTTTT
CASSLRAGYTGELFF
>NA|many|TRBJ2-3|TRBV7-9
TGTGCCAGCAGCCTCCCGGCCGCAGATACGCAGTATTTT
CASSLPAADTQYF
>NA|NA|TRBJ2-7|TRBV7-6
TGTGCCAGCAGTCCAGGGCAGACCTACGTGCAGTACTTC
CASSPGQTYVQYF
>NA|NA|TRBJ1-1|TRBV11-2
TGTGCCAGCACTTTAACACAGGGTGATAGGATTTGGGGAGCTTTCTTT
CASTLTQGDRIWGAFF
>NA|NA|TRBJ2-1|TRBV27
TGTGCCAGCAGTTCTCTCAGGGGTTCCTACAATGAGCAGTTCTTC
CASSSLRGSYNEQFF
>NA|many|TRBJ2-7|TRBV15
TGTGCCACCAGCACCACACCAGGTGGGATCTACGAGCAGTACTTC
CATSTTPGGIYEQYF
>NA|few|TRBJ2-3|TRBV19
TGTGCCAGTAGTATTTCGGCGGAAGGTACGCAGTATTTT
CASSISAEGTQYF
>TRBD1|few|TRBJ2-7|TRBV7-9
TGTGCCAGCAGCTTAAGGGACAGGGACCCATACGAGCAGTACTTC
CASSLRDRDPYEQYF
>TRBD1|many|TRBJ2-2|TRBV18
TGTGCCAGCTGGGACAGGGATCACACCGGGGAGCTGTTTTTT
CASWDRDHTGELFF
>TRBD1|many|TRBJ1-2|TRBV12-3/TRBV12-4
TGTGCCAGCAGTTTTGGTCAGGGGGGCGGCTATGGCTACACCTTC
CASSFGQGGGYGYTF
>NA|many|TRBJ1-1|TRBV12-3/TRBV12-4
TGTGCCAGCAGTTCCCAGGTTTCTGAAGCTTTCTTT
CASSSQVSEAFF
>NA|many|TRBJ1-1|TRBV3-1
TGTGCCAGCAGCCAACCATGGACAGCTGAAGCTTTCTTT
CASSQPWTAEAFF
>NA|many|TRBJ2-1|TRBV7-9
TGTGCCAGCAGCTTAGGTGGGGGGTGGCAATACAATGAGCAGTTCTTC
CASSLGGGWQYNEQFF
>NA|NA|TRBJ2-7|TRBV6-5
TGTGCCAGCAGTTACTCGGCGAGCAACGAGCAGTACTTC
CASSYSASNEQYF
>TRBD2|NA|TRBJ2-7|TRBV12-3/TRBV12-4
TGTGCCAGCAGCCGACGTACTAGCGGGACCGACGAGCAGTACTTC
CASSRRTSGTDEQYF